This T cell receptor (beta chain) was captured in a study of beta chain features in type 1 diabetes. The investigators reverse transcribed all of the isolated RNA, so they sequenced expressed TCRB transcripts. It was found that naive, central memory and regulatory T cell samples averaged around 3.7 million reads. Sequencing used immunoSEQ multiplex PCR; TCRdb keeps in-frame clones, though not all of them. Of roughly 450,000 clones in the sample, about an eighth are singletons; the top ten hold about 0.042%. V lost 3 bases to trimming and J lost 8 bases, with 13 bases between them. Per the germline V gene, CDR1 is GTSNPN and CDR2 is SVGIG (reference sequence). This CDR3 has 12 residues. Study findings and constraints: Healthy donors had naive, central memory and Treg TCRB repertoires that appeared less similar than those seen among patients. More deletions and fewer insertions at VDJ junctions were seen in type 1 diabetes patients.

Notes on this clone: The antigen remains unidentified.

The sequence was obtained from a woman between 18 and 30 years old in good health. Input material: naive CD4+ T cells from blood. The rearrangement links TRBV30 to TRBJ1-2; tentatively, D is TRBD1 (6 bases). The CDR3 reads CAWSRGGMGYTF. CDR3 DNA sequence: TGTGCCTGGAGCCGAGGGGGGATGGGCTACACCTTC.